The 8 T cell receptor beta chains in this list originate from one sample, sequenced in a study of cytomegalovirus exposure and HLA in healthy donors. The repertoire was sequenced with immunoSEQ multiplex PCR; TCRdb's copy has only in-frame clones and lacks some. The data show about 190,000 clones, approximately 88% seen once. The material sequenced was PBMCs. Receptor source: a young man in good health and CMV-seropositive.

The chain couples TRBV6-1 to TRBJ1-4, with 10 bases fitting TRBD1. This CDR3 is built from 16 residues. Looked up from germline, CDR1 is MNHNS and CDR2 is SASEGT. V was clipped by 1 base and J by 4 bases; unmatched bases: 3. CDR3 nucleotide sequence: TGTGCCAGCAGTGAAGTACGGACAGGGGGTAATGAAAAACTGTTTTTT. This codes for CASSEVRTGGNEKLFF.

The chain has TRBV5-6 and TRBJ2-7; a possible D gene is TRBD1 (7 bases). This CDR3 has 13 amino acids. V gave up 3 bases and J gave up 3 bases, with 10 bases separating them. CDR1 and CDR2 (germline): SGHDT, YYEEEE. The CDR3 coding sequence is TGTGCCAGCAGCTGGGGGGACAGCTACGAGCAGTACTTC. It specifies CASSWGDSYEQYF.

The V gene is TRBV18, the J gene TRBJ2-5; tentatively, D is TRBD2 (6 bases). V lost 0 bases, J lost 4 bases, and 18 bases lay in between. CDR3 length: 17 amino acids. Germline V gene sequence: CDR1 KGHSH, CDR2 LQKENI. CDR3 residues: CASSPPAGGRKGETQYF. The CDR3 region has the DNA TGTGCCAGCTCACCACCCGCCGGAGGGCGTAAGGGAGAGACCCAGTACTTC.

This clone showed up just once. V is TRBV7-2 and J is TRBJ2-2, with unresolved D. Trimming shortened V by 5 bases and J by 1 base, and 5 bases separated the two germline ends. The germline CDR1 and CDR2 sequences are SGHTA and FQGNSA. The CDR3 extends over 13 amino acids. The CDR3 region has the DNA TGTGCCAGCAGCCCTGTGAACACCGGGGAGCTGTTTTTT. It encodes CASSPVNTGELFF.

The V gene is TRBV30, the J gene TRBJ2-3, with 8 bases fitting TRBD2. The CDR3 contains 18 residues. The V and J ends lost 0 bases and 0 bases, in that order; junction bases with no gene match: 11. Germline V CDR1 and CDR2: GTSNPN, SVGIG (reference sequence). CDR3 in DNA: TGTGCCTGGAGTGTAGGACTAGCCAGGTCCCTTAGCACAGATACGCAGTATTTT. It translates to CAWSVGLARSLSTDTQYF.

This clone was observed once. V and J are TRBV19 and TRBJ1-1; maybe TRBD1 (5 bases). The CDR3 length is 14 residues. Germline lookup yields CDR1 LNHDA and CDR2 SQIVND (reference sequence). V gave up 3 bases and J gave up 0 bases, with 8 bases separating them. The CDR3 region is CASSMQGMNTEAFF. CDR3 DNA sequence: TGTGCCAGTAGTATGCAGGGTATGAACACTGAAGCTTTCTTT.

The gene calls are TRBV5-1 and TRBJ2-1; no reliable D call. V shed 1 base and J shed 0 bases, with 17 bases lying between them. The CDR3 is 18 amino acids. Germline V CDR1 and CDR2: SGHRS, YFSETQ. CDR3 nucleotides: TGCGCCAGCAGCTTGTTCACCTGGAGCAGCAGCTCCTACAATGAGCAGTTCTTC. Protein product: CASSLFTWSSSSYNEQFF.

The chain uses TRBV28 and TRBJ2-2, with D maybe TRBD1 (6 bases). The CDR3 sequence is 13 residues long. The germline V and J ends were trimmed by 10 bases and 2 bases, with 11 bases remaining between them. In germline, CDR1 is MDHEN, CDR2 SYDVKM. The CDR3 reads CANQGTNTGELFF. The DNA for the CDR3 is TGTGCCAACCAGGGGACAAACACCGGGGAGCTGTTTTTT. The full variable domain, in which reference TRBV28 and TRBJ2-2 provide the parts outside the CDR3, is DVKVTQSSRYLVKRTGEKVFLECVQDMDHENMFWYRQDPGLGLRLIYFSYDVKMKEKGDIPEGYSVSREKKERFSLILESASTNQTSMYLCANQGTNTGELFFGEGSRLTVL.